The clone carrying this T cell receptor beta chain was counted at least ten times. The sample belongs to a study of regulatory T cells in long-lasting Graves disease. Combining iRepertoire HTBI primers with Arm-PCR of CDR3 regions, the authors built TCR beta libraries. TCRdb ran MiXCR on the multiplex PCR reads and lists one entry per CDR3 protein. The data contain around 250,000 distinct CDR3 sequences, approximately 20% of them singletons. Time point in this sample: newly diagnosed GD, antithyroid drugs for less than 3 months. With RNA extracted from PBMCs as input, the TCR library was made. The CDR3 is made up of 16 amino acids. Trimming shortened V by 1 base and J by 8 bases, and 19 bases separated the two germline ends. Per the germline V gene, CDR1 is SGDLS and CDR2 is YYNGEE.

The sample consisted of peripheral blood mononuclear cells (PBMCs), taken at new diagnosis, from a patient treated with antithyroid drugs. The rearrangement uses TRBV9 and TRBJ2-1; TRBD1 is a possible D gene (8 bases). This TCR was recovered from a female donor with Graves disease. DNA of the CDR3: TGTGCCAGCAGCGTAACAGGGGGGGGTCTCCGTGATGAGCAGTTCTTC. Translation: CASSVTGGGLRDEQFF.